This entry lists 15 T cell receptor beta chains sequenced from one sample in a study of long-term antiretroviral therapy in people with HIV. It was version v3.0 of the immunoSEQ assay that was run at survey level. Repertoires were generated with immunoSEQ multiplex PCR, while TCRdb's copy carries only in-frame clones and drops some. The sample carries under 14,000 clones, 81% recorded once. The sequencing used unsorted PBMCs, collected 1.8 years after starting antiretroviral therapy. These receptors all stem from a man aged 40-49 years with HIV.

This chain joins TRBV7-3 and TRBJ1-3; D possibly corresponds to TRBD1 (5 bases). CDR1 is SGHTA and CDR2 is FQGTGA in the germline V gene. The V end lost 4 bases, the J end lost 4 bases, and 14 bases lay between the germline ends. The CDR3 sequence is 15 residues long. The CDR3 spells CASSSAGGIGNTIYF. DNA for the CDR3: TGTGCCAGCAGCTCCGCGGGGGGAATAGGAAACACCATATATTTT.

The CDR3 reads CSVTSYSGNTIYF. The DNA of the CDR3 is TGCAGCGTTACAAGTTACTCTGGAAACACCATATATTTT. This chain uses TRBV29-1 with TRBJ1-3; no definite D call. V shed 5 bases and J shed 0 bases, with 8 bases lying between them. The CDR3 consists of 13 residues. Looked up from germline, CDR1 is SQVTM and CDR2 is ANQGSEA. The complete variable domain, with remaining parts taken from reference TRBV29-1 and TRBJ1-3, reads SAVISQKPSRDICQRGTSLTIQCQVDSQVTMMFWYRQQPGQSLTLIATANQGSEATYESGFVIDKFPISRPNLTFSTLTVSNMSPEDSSIYLCSVTSYSGNTIYFGEGSWLTVV.

The chain combines TRBV6-5 with TRBJ2-2; D is unclear. There are 16 residues in the CDR3. Trimming took off 8 bases at V and 7 bases at J, with 23 bases between the two ends. Looked up from germline, CDR1 is MNHEY and CDR2 is SVGAGI. CDR3 DNA: TGTGCCAGCTGTTCTAGGGTCGTTCTGAACGGCGGGGAGCTGTTTTTT. Residues: CASCSRVVLNGGELFF.

V usage is TRBV30 and J usage is TRBJ2-4; D remains ambiguous. Germline V lookup: CDR1 GTSNPN, CDR2 SVGIG (reference sequence). CDR3 length equals 16 residues. With 1 base removed from V and 1 base from J, the gap between germline ends came to 14 bases. CDR3 in DNA: TGTGCCTGGAGTGCTAGGACCTTGTTCGCCAAAAACATTCAGTACTTC. Translation gives CAWSARTLFAKNIQYF. Full variable domain (missing parts from reference TRBV30 and TRBJ2-4): SQTIHQWPATLVQPVGSPLSLECTVEGTSNPNLYWYRQAAGRGLQLLFYSVGIGQISSEVPQNLSASRPQDRQFILSSKKLLLSDSGFYLCAWSARTLFAKNIQYFGAGTRLSVL.

In its sample, this clone was seen a few times. The chain links TRBV7-2 to TRBJ1-5; 11 nucleotides line up with TRBD1. V lost 3 bases and J lost 3; bases outside the gene matches: 7. The CDR3 runs to 17 residues. Germline V gene data show CDR1 as SGHTA and CDR2 as FQGNSA. CDR3 loop: CASSFGTGGAINQPQHF. Written as DNA, the CDR3 is TGTGCCAGCAGCTTTGGGACAGGGGGTGCAATCAATCAGCCCCAGCATTTT.

This clone was observed a few times. The rearrangement joins TRBV28 to TRBJ1-2; D unclear. V was trimmed by 5 bases and J by 7 bases, leaving 14 bases between them. Germline V gene lookup returns CDR1 MDHEN and CDR2 SYDVKM. This CDR3 has 13 residues. CDR3 nucleotide sequence: TGTGCCAGCAGTCGAGGCCTTTCAGGTGGCTACACCTTC. It is translated as CASSRGLSGGYTF.

V gene TRBV7-3 combines with J gene TRBJ2-7; no firm D call. This CDR3 spans 14 amino acids. Trimming left V 2 bases short and J 3 bases short, with 11 bases between. The germline gives CDR1 SGHTA, CDR2 FQGTGA. The CDR3 DNA follows: TGTGCCAGCAGCTTAGAAAGGATCGACTACGAGCAGTACTTC. It specifies CASSLERIDYEQYF.

The chain recombines TRBV12-5 with TRBJ1-4; D is unclear. Germline CDR1 reads LGHNT; CDR2 reads FRNRAP. There are 16 residues in the CDR3. V was shortened by 11 bases and J by 0 bases, with 19 bases between the two germline ends. The CDR3 bases are TGTGCTCGGGTGCAGTGTCCCCTTGCAACTAATGAAAAACTGTTTTTT. Translating gives CARVQCPLATNEKLFF.

The CDR3 coding sequence is TGTGCCAGCAGCTTGCGGACTAGCGGGAGGGGGGATGAGCAGTTCTTC. It specifies CASSLRTSGRGDEQFF. The chain uses TRBV5-4 and TRBJ2-1; 15 bases are shared with TRBD2. Germline V gene sequence: CDR1 SGHNT, CDR2 YYREEE (reference sequence). Losses at the gene ends were 1 base for V and 8 bases for J; bases not matched to a gene: 4. CDR3 length: 16 amino acids.

Only one count was recorded for this clone. The V and J genes are TRBV30 and TRBJ2-3; possibly TRBD1 or TRBD2 for D (5 bases each). CDR1 is GTSNPN, CDR2 SVGIG, per germline (reference sequence). There are 15 residues in the CDR3. Between the trimmed V and J ends, which lost 5 bases and 6 bases, there was a span of 21 bases. The CDR3 protein is CAWENSGRGSDTQYF. CDR3 sequence (DNA): TGTGCCTGGGAAAACTCGGGGCGTGGTTCGGATACGCAGTATTTT.

The chain is built from TRBV9 and TRBJ2-2, with D possibly being TRBD1 or TRBD2 (5 bases each). Per the germline V gene, CDR1 is SGDLS and CDR2 is YYNGEE. V lost 4 bases and J lost 3, with 16 bases in between. The CDR3 length is 16 residues. CDR3 in DNA: TGTGCCAGCAGCCCCTTAGGGGCTAGCTACACCGGGGAGCTGTTTTTT. Translating it yields CASSPLGASYTGELFF. The variable domain in full, completed from reference TRBV9 and TRBJ2-2, reads DSGVTQTPKHLITATGQRVTLRCSPRSGDLSVYWYQQSLDQGLQFLIQYYNGEERAKGNILERFSAQQFPDLHSELNLSSLELGDSALYFCASSPLGASYTGELFFGEGSRLTVL.

The chain carries TRBV19 and TRBJ1-1; 9 nucleotides line up with TRBD1. Per the germline V gene, CDR1 is LNHDA and CDR2 is SQIVND (reference sequence). V lost 5 bases to trimming and J lost 2 bases; unmatched junction nucleotides: 6. The CDR3 sequence is 15 residues long. The CDR3 protein is CASSLPGQGNTEAFF. The DNA of the CDR3 is TGTGCCAGTAGTCTTCCGGGACAGGGCAACACTGAAGCTTTCTTT.

The chain links TRBV2 to TRBJ1-4, with a weak D call TRBD1 (5 bases). V lost 8 bases to trimming and J lost 5 bases, with 15 bases between them. The CDR3 covers 14 residues. Germline V CDR1 and CDR2: SNHLY, FYNNEI. This chain's CDR3 is CASPGSPFNEKLFF. The DNA for the CDR3 is TGTGCCAGCCCAGGGAGCCCTTTCAATGAAAAACTGTTTTTT.

V gene TRBV7-9 combines with J gene TRBJ2-2, with a tentative D call TRBD2 (5 bases). Trimming pared 1 base from V and 7 bases from J, leaving 7 bases between. CDR3 length equals 13 residues. In germline, CDR1 is SEHNR, CDR2 FQNEAQ (reference sequence). The CDR3 loop is CASSLGGIGELFF. The CDR3 DNA reads TGTGCCAGCAGCTTAGGAGGGATCGGGGAGCTGTTTTTT.

The count of this clone is one. CDR3 sequence: CASSIDRQGGLYEQYF. DNA for the CDR3: TGTGCCAGTAGTATAGATCGACAGGGGGGCCTTTACGAGCAGTACTTC. The V and J genes are TRBV19 and TRBJ2-7; the match to TRBD1 covers 9 bases. V lost 0 bases to trimming and J lost 4 bases; unmatched junction nucleotides: 7. This CDR3 region has 16 residues. Germline lookup yields CDR1 LNHDA and CDR2 SQIVND (reference sequence).